The text below deals with one T cell receptor (beta chain). What it recognizes is unknown. The data derive from a study of T cells expressing NK-cell markers. Study-level background: Sorted CD3+CD56+NKG2C+, CD3+CD56+NKG2C- and CD3+CD56-NKG2C+ T-cell subsets were beta-chain profiled. The sequencing cohort of eight donors included seven HCMV-seropositive individuals and one seronegative individual.

As the method of synthesis, 5'RACE template switching with UMIs yielded TCR beta cDNA. TCRdb re-called the 5' RACE reads; every CDR3 protein appears as one record, without DNA. In all, the sample yields 160,000 or so distinct CDR3 sequences. Overall study findings and caveats: These clonotypes additionally ranked first within the CD3+CD56-NKG2C+ fraction of a handful of donors.

Sequencing input: blood T cells: a sorted CD56 or NKG2C T cell subset, CD4+ or CD8+ T cells, or bulk PBMC T cells (not recorded which). This TCR was sampled from a woman aged 18 to 69 in good health.

The CDR3 loop reads CASSLADGSYEQYF. This chain joins TRBV7-9 and TRBJ2-7. Germline CDR1 is SEHNR and CDR2 is FQNEAQ (reference sequence). The CDR3 covers 14 residues.